What follows are 10 T cell receptor beta chains derived from one specimen sequenced in a study of blood T cell repertoires in COVID-19. Repertoires were generated with immunoSEQ multiplex PCR, while TCRdb's copy carries only in-frame clones and drops some. The top ten clones hold 2.7% of a sample with some 20,000 clones, roughly 88% of them seen once. The sequencing input was peripheral blood. The source is a man aged 65 to 85 with acute or convalescent COVID-19.

V is TRBV6-6 and J is TRBJ1-6; weak D call: TRBD1 (5 bases). The CDR3 is 14 amino acids. The V gene lost 7 bases and the J gene lost 7 bases, with 14 bases spanning the gap. Per the germline V gene, CDR1 is MNHNY and CDR2 is SVGAGI (reference sequence). The CDR3 sequence is CASTPKGQNSPLHF. In DNA form, the CDR3 reads TGTGCCAGCACTCCCAAGGGGCAGAATTCACCCCTCCACTTT.

This chain links TRBV4-1 with TRBJ2-1, with D perhaps TRBD2 (6 bases). Germline CDR1 is MGHRA and CDR2 is YSYEKL. The CDR3 extends over 15 amino acids. V was cut by 1 base and J by 4 bases, with 11 bases left in between. CDR3 sequence: CASSQVFAGYNEQFF. CDR3 in DNA: TGCGCCAGCAGCCAAGTATTTGCGGGATACAATGAGCAGTTCTTC.

The chain joins TRBV19 to TRBJ2-6; D unclear. CDR3 size: 17 residues. Trimming cost V 1 base and J 0 bases, with 10 bases left between them. The germline V gene encodes CDR1 LNHDA and CDR2 SQIVND (reference sequence). The CDR3 coding sequence is TGTGCCAGTAGTATAGCTACCCCCTACTCTGGGGCCAACGTCCTGACTTTC. Amino acid sequence: CASSIATPYSGANVLTF.

The chain uses TRBV5-4 and TRBJ2-1; 9 bases are shared with TRBD2. The J segment lost 9 bases and the V segment lost 4 bases, leaving 14 bases of the junction unmatched. This CDR3 has 16 amino acids. Germline V gene lookup returns CDR1 SGHNT and CDR2 YYREEE (reference sequence). Here the CDR3 reads CASSLGGAGGAGEQFF. The DNA for the CDR3 is TGTGCCAGCAGCCTGGGAGGTGCGGGGGGGGCAGGTGAGCAGTTCTTC.

The chain couples TRBV11-2 to TRBJ1-5; D not certain. Trimming stripped 0 bases from V and 4 bases from J, with 4 bases between. The CDR3 sequence is 13 residues long. The germline V gene has CDR1 SGHAT and CDR2 FQNNGV. This chain's CDR3 is CASSLDLNQPQHF. For the CDR3, the DNA is TGTGCCAGCAGCTTAGATCTGAATCAGCCCCAGCATTTT.

V and J are TRBV28 and TRBJ1-2; D possibly corresponds to TRBD1 (6 bases). The CDR3 spans 13 residues. V dropped 5 bases and J dropped 4 bases, with 11 bases sitting between them. Germline values: CDR1 MDHEN, CDR2 SYDVKM. This CDR3 is CASSPGQSYGYTF. CDR3 sequence (DNA): TGTGCCAGCAGTCCCGGACAGTCCTATGGCTACACCTTC.

The chain carries TRBV18 and TRBJ1-2; 7 nucleotides align to TRBD1. The CDR3 spans 14 residues. Per germline, CDR1 KGHSH and CDR2 LQKENI. Trimming took 6 bases from V and 3 from J; bases not matched to a gene: 7. The CDR3 bases are TGTGCCAGCTCCGGGAACGGACAGGACTATGGCTACACCTTC. Translation gives CASSGNGQDYGYTF.

J is TRBJ1-2 and V is TRBV9; 8 nucleotides align to TRBD1. Germline CDR1 and CDR2: SGDLS and YYNGEE. The CDR3 is 13 residues long. The trim removed 5 bases at V and 4 bases at J, leaving 4 bases unmatched. CDR3 sequence reads: CASRTGTGYGYTF. The CDR3 coding sequence is TGTGCCAGCAGGACCGGGACAGGCTATGGCTACACCTTC.

V and J are TRBV10-3 and TRBJ1-5; D ambiguous. CDR3 length equals 13 residues. Trimming took off 8 bases at V and 2 bases at J, with 10 bases between the two ends. The germline CDR1 and CDR2 sequences are ENHRY and SYGVKD. CDR3 DNA sequence: TGTGCCATCGCGGCGGCCGGCAATCAGCCCCAGCATTTT. This encodes CAIAAAGNQPQHF.

This clone was detected only once. This chain joins TRBV6-5 and TRBJ2-1; possible D gene TRBD2, 5 bases. Germline loops: CDR1 MNHEY, CDR2 SVGAGI. Trimming pared 7 bases from V and 4 bases from J, leaving 17 bases between. The CDR3 covers 15 residues. CDR3: CASNPGLVYYNEQFF. The CDR3 DNA reads as TGTGCCAGCAACCCAGGACTGGTTTATTACAATGAGCAGTTCTTC.